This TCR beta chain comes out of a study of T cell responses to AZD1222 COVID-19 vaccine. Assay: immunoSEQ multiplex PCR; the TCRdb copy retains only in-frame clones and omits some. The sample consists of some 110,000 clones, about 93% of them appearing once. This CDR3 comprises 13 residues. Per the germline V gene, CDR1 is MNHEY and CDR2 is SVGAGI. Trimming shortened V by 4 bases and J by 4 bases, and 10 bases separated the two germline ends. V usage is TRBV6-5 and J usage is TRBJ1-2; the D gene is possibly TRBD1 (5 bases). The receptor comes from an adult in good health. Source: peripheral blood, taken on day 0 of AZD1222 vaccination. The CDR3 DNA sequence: TGTGCCAGCAGTTCTCGGGGGGGCTATGGCTACACCTTC. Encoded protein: CASSSRGGYGYTF.